This TCR beta chain came from a study of cytomegalovirus exposure and HLA in healthy donors. The PCR was carried out with 60 Vbeta primers and 13 Jbeta primers. The table came from immunoSEQ multiplex PCR; TCRdb's copy has only in-frame clones and leaves some out. The sample shows approximately 150,000 clones, and around 1.5% sits with its ten largest clones. Trimming cost V 5 bases and J 7 bases, with 18 bases left between them. Germline V CDR1 and CDR2: SGHTA, FQGTGA. CDR3 size: 15 residues. The V and J genes are TRBV7-3 and TRBJ2-1, with a possible D match to TRBD2 (6 bases). Sequencing was performed on PBMCs. The source is a middle-aged woman in good health and CMV-seronegative. The chain's CDR3 is CASSPPPGLRNEQFF. The CDR3 nucleotides read TGTGCCAGCAGCCCCCCCCCGGGACTCCGAAATGAGCAGTTCTTC.